A selection of T cell receptor beta chains follows, all from one sample in a study of T cells after yellow fever vaccination. TCRdb reprocessed the 5' RACE reads via MiXCR and lists one record per CDR3 protein. Found here are a few hundred thousand distinct CDR3 sequences, approximately 16% of them singletons; the top ten hold 17%. Sequenced material: PBMCs, taken about 5 days after the first yellow fever vaccination. The receptors were gathered from a man aged 18 to 30 who received the YFV17D yellow fever vaccine. Both conserved end residues are trimmed from each CDR3. Each record gives: V gene, J gene, clone size, CDR3 protein. Clone sizes are given selectively: once, few, many, or a class where the clone is expanded.

>TRBV20-1|TRBJ2-5|-
SARAGSAETQY
>TRBV12-3/TRBV12-4|TRBJ1-6|few
ASSPGGNNSPLH
>TRBV20-1|TRBJ2-3|-
SARDPLPDTQY
>TRBV30|TRBJ1-1|-
AWNPNVGDTEAF
>TRBV4-3|TRBJ1-2|-
ASSQDRGGAVYGYT
>TRBV7-9|TRBJ2-1|-
ASSSNVEQF
>TRBV4-1|TRBJ1-1|-
ASSQLVHGSEAF
>TRBV7-9|TRBJ2-5|few
ASSLFAQETQY
>TRBV7-6|TRBJ1-2|few
ASSASGGRNYGYT
>TRBV5-1|TRBJ1-4|few
ASSLAQVGLTEKLF
>TRBV11-2|TRBJ2-2|few
ASSLEGGLLRTGELF
>TRBV20-1|TRBJ1-1|few
SARDRGYRTMNTEAF
>TRBV20-1|TRBJ2-3|-
SATTLTSGDLTDTQY
>TRBV27|TRBJ1-1|-
ASQGQGGRTEAF
>TRBV20-1|TRBJ1-1|few
SAKGQSNTEAF
>TRBV12-3/TRBV12-4|TRBJ2-2|many
ASSFPKGGAGELF
>TRBV9|TRBJ2-3|few
ASSVDLVSDTQY
>TRBV27|TRBJ1-2|-
ASGRDSYNYGYT
>TRBV7-8|TRBJ2-7|few
ASSLDPNEQY
>TRBV11-2|TRBJ2-2|-
ASSLRRGNTGELF
>TRBV7-9|TRBJ1-1|few
ASSYTPAGAYTEAF
>TRBV6-1|TRBJ2-7|-
ASDPTGVPSYEQY
>TRBV20-1|TRBJ2-5|-
SARIRGLLETQY
>TRBV14|TRBJ2-3|few
ASSQVSLTDTQY
>TRBV29-1|TRBJ1-5|many
SVVGQGDNQPQH
>TRBV7-9|TRBJ1-2|-
ASSLELLSNYGYT
>TRBV28|TRBJ1-4|-
ASRGHGTANEKLF
>TRBV5-1|TRBJ1-4|-
ASSPIQGYEKLF
>TRBV20-1|TRBJ2-7|many
SALSGGLTYEQY
>TRBV6-5|TRBJ2-7|few
ASSYDSAYEQY
>TRBV5-1|TRBJ2-7|few
ASSTGHTGYEQY
>TRBV18|TRBJ1-2|few
ASSPNQDRVDGYT
>TRBV12-3/TRBV12-4|TRBJ1-5|few
ASRNRGSNQPQH
>TRBV7-3|TRBJ2-3|-
ASSSQVSGDTQY
>TRBV7-7|TRBJ2-3|few
ASSSVGETSTDTQY
>TRBV18|TRBJ1-6|few
ASSSATGDSPLH
>TRBV7-2|TRBJ2-7|-
ASSLGEGLYEQY
>TRBV11-2|TRBJ1-1|few
ASSPLRSTLNTEAF
>TRBV12-3/TRBV12-4|TRBJ1-5|-
ASSLSTGRVDQPQH
>TRBV5-1|TRBJ1-6|-
ASSLAGVSPLH
>TRBV7-2|TRBJ2-7|few
ASSFRGDGGAQY